Listed below are T cell receptor beta chains from one sample, sequenced in a study of blood T cell repertoires in COVID-19. Assay: immunoSEQ multiplex PCR; the TCRdb copy retains only in-frame clones and omits some. Altogether approximately 350,000 clones are present, 87% being singletons, with the ten largest covering 2.5% to 3%. The specimen sequenced was PBMCs or T cells enriched from blood (not recorded which). All receptors derive from a woman aged 30 to 39 who had recovered from COVID-19. CDR3s include the opening cysteine and the closing phenylalanine or tryptophan. The order of the fields is clone size, J gene, D gene, V gene, CDR3 protein, CDR3 DNA. The D gene is left open where the match is weak. Only part of the rows carry a size: once, few, many, or a class if the clone is expanded.

>few|TRBJ1-5|TRBD1|TRBV19
CASSILPGTGSQPQHF
TGTGCCAGTAGTATATTGCCCGGGACAGGGTCTCAGCCCCAGCATTTT
>.|TRBJ2-1|TRBD2|TRBV5-4
CASSLAGGPGNEQFF
TGTGCCAGCAGCTTGGCGGGGGGGCCGGGTAATGAGCAGTTCTTC
>.|TRBJ2-1|TRBD1|TRBV11-2
CASSYPDSWDRIKTLKYNEQFF
TGTGCCAGCAGTTACCCCGATTCTTGGGACAGGATAAAAACCTTAAAATACAATGAGCAGTTCTTC
>.|TRBJ2-1|.|TRBV12-3/TRBV12-4
CASSRDFYEQFF
TGTGCCAGCAGTCGGGACTTTTATGAGCAGTTCTTC
>.|TRBJ2-7|.|TRBV13
CASSLWESAYEQYF
TGTGCCAGCAGCTTGTGGGAGTCTGCCTACGAGCAGTACTTC
>.|TRBJ1-1|TRBD1|TRBV4-1
CASSLSPGTVNTEAFF
TGCGCCAGCAGCCTTAGTCCCGGGACAGTCAACACTGAAGCTTTCTTT
>.|TRBJ2-7|TRBD1|TRBV7-9
CASSSRTGGIHGVYEQYF
TGTGCCAGCAGCTCACGGACAGGGGGAATACACGGAGTATACGAGCAGTACTTC
>.|TRBJ2-7|.|TRBV3-1/TRBV3-2
CASSHTTGYEQYF
TGTGCCAGCAGCCATACAACAGGGTACGAGCAGTACTTC
>.|TRBJ1-2|TRBD1|TRBV7-2
CASSRSQGVYGYTF
TGTGCCAGCAGCCGCAGCCAGGGGGTCTATGGCTACACCTTC
>.|TRBJ1-1|.|TRBV2
CASSVAGLNTEAFF
TGTGCCAGCAGTGTGGCGGGATTGAACACTGAAGCTTTCTTT
>.|TRBJ1-1|TRBD1|TRBV6-5
CASKRDRGHGTEAFF
TGTGCCAGCAAGCGGGACAGGGGGCATGGGACTGAAGCTTTCTTT
>.|TRBJ2-5|.|TRBV7-9
CASSPPGQTQYF
TGTGCCAGCAGCCCGCCAGGGCAGACCCAGTACTTC
>.|TRBJ1-6|TRBD1|TRBV3-1/TRBV3-2
CASSQLGTGGNSPLHF
TGTGCCAGCAGCCAACTGGGGACAGGGGGTAATTCACCCCTCCACTTT
>once|TRBJ2-2|.|TRBV29-1
CSVDAGSGELFF
TGCAGCGTTGATGCAGGATCCGGGGAGCTGTTTTTT
>.|TRBJ2-2|.|TRBV5-4
CASSFERGNTGELFF
TGTGCCAGCAGCTTTGAACGGGGGAACACCGGGGAGCTGTTTTTT
>.|TRBJ1-4|.|TRBV7-8
CASRDYREGNEKLFF
TGTGCCAGCAGAGATTACAGGGAGGGTAATGAAAAACTGTTTTTT
>.|TRBJ2-4|.|TRBV3-1/TRBV3-2
CASSQASAKNIQYF
TGTGCCAGCAGCCAAGCGTCCGCCAAAAACATTCAGTACTTC
>.|TRBJ1-4|.|TRBV27
CASSSTLGRGEKLFF
TGTGCCAGCAGTTCCACCCTCGGGAGGGGTGAAAAACTGTTTTTT
>.|TRBJ2-1|TRBD2|TRBV28
CASSFSLAGDNEQFF
TGTGCCAGCAGTTTTTCCCTAGCGGGAGACAATGAGCAGTTCTTC
>.|TRBJ1-1|.|TRBV7-8
CASSLRGWLNTEAFF
TGTGCCAGCAGCTTAAGGGGGTGGTTGAACACTGAAGCTTTCTTT
>.|TRBJ2-7|TRBD2|TRBV9
CASSVVAGAREQYF
TGTGCCAGCAGCGTAGTAGCGGGAGCTCGAGAGCAGTACTTC
>.|TRBJ2-2|TRBD1|TRBV7-6
CASRYDRDNGELFF
TGTGCCAGCAGATACGACAGGGATAACGGGGAGCTGTTTTTT
>.|TRBJ1-3|.|TRBV25-1
CASSEYTGGNTIYF
TGTGCCAGCAGTGAATACACAGGGGGAAACACCATATATTTT
>.|TRBJ1-2|TRBD1|TRBV7-9
CASSLAGTGFIYGYTF
TGTGCCAGCAGCTTAGCTGGGACAGGATTTATTTATGGCTACACCTTC
>.|TRBJ2-1|TRBD2|TRBV5-4
CASSFRSGRAYNEQFF
TGTGCCAGCAGCTTCCGAAGCGGGAGGGCATACAATGAGCAGTTCTTC